Here is one T cell receptor (beta chain) with its context. This record comes from a study of blood T cell repertoires in COVID-19. Study overall: The United States, Italy and Spain were the sources of the acute and convalescent COVID-19 samples.

TCRdb keeps only in-frame clones here, not all; method: immunoSEQ multiplex PCR. This sample yields 95,000 to 100,000 clones, of which 91% are seen a single time; 17% belongs to the top ten. Germline V gives CDR1 ENHRY, CDR2 SYGVKD. The V and J ends lost 4 bases and 6 bases respectively, with 18 bases between them. CDR3 length: 16 amino acids. The sequencing sample was made of peripheral blood. The sequence was collected from a man between 50 and 59 years old with acute or convalescent COVID-19. The chain employs TRBV10-3 and TRBJ1-4; D is possibly TRBD1 (6 bases). The CDR3 loop reads CAISGNRGGLDEKLFF. CDR3 DNA sequence: TGTGCCATCAGTGGAAATCGTGGGGGCTTAGATGAAAAACTGTTTTTT.